This T cell receptor (beta chain) was sequenced during a study of regulatory T cells in long-lasting Graves disease. This clonotype was seen at least ten times. Per the germline V gene, CDR1 is SGDLS and CDR2 is YYNGEE. Germline trimming cut 3 bases from V and 3 bases from J; bases unmatched to any gene: 2. The CDR3 runs to 14 residues. Time point defined: newly diagnosed GD, antithyroid drugs for less than 3 months. Preparation of the TCR library used RNA extracted from PBMCs. Patients with Graves' disease were diagnosed by American Thyroid Association guidelines. According to the study, TCR beta libraries were built with iRepertoire HTBI primers and CDR3-region Arm-PCR. TCRdb ran MiXCR on the multiplex PCR reads and lists one entry per CDR3 protein. The sample has 200,000 to 300,000 distinct CDR3 sequences; about 19% are singletons.

The sequenced sample was peripheral blood mononuclear cells (PBMCs), obtained at new diagnosis, from a patient treated with antithyroid drugs. The origin of this receptor is a female donor with Graves disease. The J gene is TRBJ2-7, the V gene TRBV9; TRBD1 aligns across 11 bases. This CDR3 is CASSAGQGDYEQYF. CDR3 bases: TGTGCCAGCAGCGCGGGACAGGGGGACTACGAGCAGTACTTC.